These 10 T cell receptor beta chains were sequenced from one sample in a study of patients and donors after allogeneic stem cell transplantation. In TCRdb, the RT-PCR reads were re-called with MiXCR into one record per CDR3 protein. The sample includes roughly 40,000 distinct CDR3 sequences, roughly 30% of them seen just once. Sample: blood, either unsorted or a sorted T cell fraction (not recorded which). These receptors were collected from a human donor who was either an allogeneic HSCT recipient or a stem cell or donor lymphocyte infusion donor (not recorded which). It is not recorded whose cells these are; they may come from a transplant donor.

In DNA form, the CDR3 reads TGCGCCAGCAGCCAAGAAACGGGATACGGCTACACCTTC. Its translation is CASSQETGYGYTF. J is TRBJ1-2 and V is TRBV4-3; D remains unclear. Germline V gene lookup returns CDR1 LGHNA and CDR2 YSLEER. V was pared by 0 bases and J by 8 bases, with 10 bases between. The CDR3 covers 13 residues.

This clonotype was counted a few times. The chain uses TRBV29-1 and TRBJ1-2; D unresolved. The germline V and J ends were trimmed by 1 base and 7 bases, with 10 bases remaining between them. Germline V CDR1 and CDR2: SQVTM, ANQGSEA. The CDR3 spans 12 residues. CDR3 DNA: TGCAGCGTTGAAGCACGTCAAACTGGCTACACCTTC. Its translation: CSVEARQTGYTF.

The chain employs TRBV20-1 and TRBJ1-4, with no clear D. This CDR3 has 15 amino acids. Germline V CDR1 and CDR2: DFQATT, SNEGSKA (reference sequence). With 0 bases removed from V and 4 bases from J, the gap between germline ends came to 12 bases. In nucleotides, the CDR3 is TGCAGTGCTAGAGATGGCGGGAACGGTAATGAAAAACTGTTTTTT. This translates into CSARDGGNGNEKLFF.

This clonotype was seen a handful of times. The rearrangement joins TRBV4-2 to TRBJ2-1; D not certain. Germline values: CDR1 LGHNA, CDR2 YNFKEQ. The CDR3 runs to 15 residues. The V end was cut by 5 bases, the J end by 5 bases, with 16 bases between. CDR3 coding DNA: TGTGCCAGCAGCGAAGTCCTAGATGGGGACAATGAGCAGTTCTTC. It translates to CASSEVLDGDNEQFF.

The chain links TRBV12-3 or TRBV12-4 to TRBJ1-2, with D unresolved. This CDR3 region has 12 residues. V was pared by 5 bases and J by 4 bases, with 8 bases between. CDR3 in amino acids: CASSARLYGYTF. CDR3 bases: TGTGCCAGCAGTGCACGGCTCTATGGCTACACCTTC.

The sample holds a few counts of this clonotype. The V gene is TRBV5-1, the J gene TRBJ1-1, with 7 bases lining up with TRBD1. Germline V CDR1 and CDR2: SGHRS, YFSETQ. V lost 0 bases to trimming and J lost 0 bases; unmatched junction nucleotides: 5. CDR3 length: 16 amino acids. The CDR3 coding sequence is TGCGCCAGCAGCTTGGACAGGGGACTAATGAACACTGAAGCTTTCTTT. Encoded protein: CASSLDRGLMNTEAFF.

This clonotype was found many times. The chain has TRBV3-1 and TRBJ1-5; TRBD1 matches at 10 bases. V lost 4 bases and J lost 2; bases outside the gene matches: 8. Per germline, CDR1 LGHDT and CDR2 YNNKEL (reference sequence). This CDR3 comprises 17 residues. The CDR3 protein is CASSLSIGTGGNQPQHF. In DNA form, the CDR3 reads TGTGCCAGCAGCCTAAGTATTGGGACAGGGGGCAATCAGCCCCAGCATTTT.

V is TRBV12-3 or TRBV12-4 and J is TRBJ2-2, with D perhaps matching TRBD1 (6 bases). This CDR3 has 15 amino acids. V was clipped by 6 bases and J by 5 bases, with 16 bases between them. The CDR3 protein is CASRGLEGVTGELFF. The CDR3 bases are TGTGCCAGCAGGGGGCTTGAGGGGGTTACCGGGGAGCTGTTTTTT.

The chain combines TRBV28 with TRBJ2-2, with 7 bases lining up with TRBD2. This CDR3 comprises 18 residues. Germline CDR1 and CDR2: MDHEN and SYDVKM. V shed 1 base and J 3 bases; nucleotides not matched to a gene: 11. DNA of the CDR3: TGTGCCAGCAGTTTATCCCCTTCAGCTAGCGGCTACACCGGGGAGCTGTTTTTT. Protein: CASSLSPSASGYTGELFF.

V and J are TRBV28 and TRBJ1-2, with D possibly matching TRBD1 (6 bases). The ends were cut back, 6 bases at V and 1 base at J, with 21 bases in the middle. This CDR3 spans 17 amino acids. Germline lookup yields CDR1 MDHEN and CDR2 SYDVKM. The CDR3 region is CASRSELRGQFNYGYTF. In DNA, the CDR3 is TGTGCCAGCAGGTCGGAACTCAGGGGTCAATTTAACTATGGCTACACCTTC.